The entry below describes one TCR beta chain. Its antigen is still unknown. These data originate in a study of cytomegalovirus exposure and HLA in healthy donors. Study context: The roughly 120 validation repertoires were reported in a later analysis to have been generated on the same platform as the roughly 700 first-cohort repertoires. Study conclusions and caveats: Three CMV-associated chains proved CMV antigen-specific in vitro. The tendency of first-cohort TCR clusters to co-occur in the roughly 130 validation repertoires emerged from a later analysis. Cytomegalovirus association was assigned to around 150 TCR beta chains.

Germline V gene sequence: CDR1 MDHEN, CDR2 SYDVKM. The length of the CDR3 is 15 residues. The V gene lost 3 bases and the J gene lost 0 bases, with 8 bases spanning the gap. Here immunoSEQ multiplex PCR was the method, and the copy in TCRdb shows in-frame clones only, minus some. The sample yields tens of thousands of clones, 94% seen once. The rearrangement uses TRBV28 and TRBJ1-4; no reliable D call. The sequence came from a man aged 18 to 29 in good health and CMV-seropositive. Material for sequencing was PBMCs. In DNA, the CDR3 is TGTGCCAGCAGTTTTGCGTCTGCAACTAATGAAAAACTGTTTTTT. It specifies CASSFASATNEKLFF.